Sequencing of this TCR beta chain was carried out in a study of regulatory T cells in long-lasting Graves disease. With iRepertoire HTBI primers and Arm-PCR of CDR3 regions, TCR beta libraries were built. TCRdb passed the multiplex PCR reads through MiXCR, listing each CDR3 protein once. The repertoire holds 310,000 or so distinct CDR3 sequences, 20% seen once, with less than 35% in the top ten. This clonotype has more than one count but fewer than ten. What it recognizes is unknown. Time point specified: persistent/refractory GD, antithyroid drugs over 5 years with positive TRAb. The TCR library used RNA extracted from PBMCs. Tubes containing EDTA received 8 to 9.5 milliliters of drawn peripheral blood. Germline lookup yields CDR1 LGHDT and CDR2 YNNKEL (reference sequence). The V gene end was trimmed by 3 bases and the J gene end by 1 base; junction bases not matched to a gene: 12. The CDR3 extends over 19 amino acids.

Points from the study as a whole: In persistent patients, shared public clonotypes (about 2,800) outnumbered those in new patients (about 1,000).

The gene calls are TRBV3-1 and TRBJ2-5; TRBD2 matches 12 bases. This TCR came from a female donor with Graves disease. The sample consisted of peripheral blood mononuclear cells (PBMCs), taken when the disease was refractory, from a patient treated with antithyroid drugs. DNA for the CDR3: TGTGCCAGCAGCCAGAACCCTAGCGGGGGGGCCTTCTCCCAAGAGACCCAGTACTTC. Its protein product is CASSQNPSGGAFSQETQYF.